Below are 12 T cell receptor beta chains sequenced from a single sample in a study of PD-L1 blockade in urothelial cancer (dated by TCRdb to about 2017). Libraries came from the immunoSEQ multiplex PCR assay. As stored in TCRdb, this immuneACCESS dataset retains in-frame rearrangements with V and J assigned. A fraction of the clones does not appear; measured against another copy, unresolved V genes explain less than half of the discrepancy, and the remainder lacks a known reason. The sample table records about 79,000 clones; around 81% of these occur just once. The ten largest account for about 6.2% of the sample. In light of the paper, this sample's time point label describes: pretreatment peripheral blood. Sequences were derived from PBMCs, sampled around atezolizumab (anti-PD-L1) treatment. All receptors come from a man in his forties with urothelial cancer.

The V call is TRBV27, the J call TRBJ2-5, with 7 nucleotides matching TRBD2. CDR1 is MNHEY, CDR2 SMNVEV, per germline (reference sequence). Trimming at V came to 5 bases and at J to 5 bases, leaving 11 bases not matched to a gene. The CDR3 contains 15 residues. This CDR3 reads CASSRLWGGNETQYF. CDR3 in DNA: TGTGCCAGCAGTCGGCTCTGGGGGGGGAATGAGACCCAGTACTTC.

This sequence joins TRBV9 and TRBJ1-1, with 7 bases fitting TRBD1. Unmatched junction bases numbered 7, after V lost 4 bases and J lost 7 bases. Per the germline V gene, CDR1 is SGDLS and CDR2 is YYNGEE. The length of the CDR3 is 13 residues. The CDR3 region is CASSPVQGYEAFF. The CDR3 region has the DNA TGTGCCAGCAGCCCCGTACAGGGGTATGAAGCTTTCTTT.

This chain joins TRBV20-1 and TRBJ2-1, with D perhaps TRBD1 (7 bases). V was pared by 6 bases and J by 14 bases, with 17 bases between. CDR3 length: 11 amino acids. The germline CDR1 and CDR2 sequences are DFQATT and SNEGSKA (reference sequence). The CDR3 region has the DNA TGCAGTGCCACCCCCAGGGGGGCCGAGTTCTTC. Protein: CSATPRGAEFF.

The V gene is TRBV28, the J gene TRBJ2-1, with TRBD2 identical over 9 bases. After removal of 3 bases from V and 3 bases from J, the junction contained 3 bases not matched to a gene. Germline V gene lookup returns CDR1 MDHEN and CDR2 SYDVKM. The CDR3 is 15 amino acids. The CDR3: CASSFTSGYYNEQFF. The CDR3 DNA reads as TGTGCCAGCAGTTTCACTAGCGGGTACTACAATGAGCAGTTCTTC.

The chain uses TRBV2 and TRBJ2-7, with D uncertain. CDR3 length: 12 amino acids. Germline CDR1 is SNHLY and CDR2 is FYNNEI. Trimming pared 6 bases from V and 3 bases from J, leaving 9 bases between. The DNA for the CDR3 is TGTGCCAGCAGCAGTGGCAACTACGAGCAGTACTTC. Translated: CASSSGNYEQYF.

The genes are TRBV13 and TRBJ1-4, with D unclear. Germline V gives CDR1 PRHDT, CDR2 FYEKMQ (reference sequence). The CDR3 has 15 residues. Trimming took off 4 bases at V and 2 bases at J, with 11 bases between the two ends. CDR3 amino acids: CASSSGRVTNEKLFF. In DNA form, the CDR3 reads TGTGCCAGCAGCTCGGGTCGGGTGACTAATGAAAAACTGTTTTTT.

This chain uses TRBV5-6 with TRBJ1-3, with 8 bases lining up with TRBD1. J was trimmed by 5 bases and V by 7 bases; bases with no gene match: 8. This CDR3 spans 14 amino acids. Germline V gives CDR1 SGHDT, CDR2 YYEEEE. CDR3 bases: TGTGCCAGCGGACTACAGGGGGGTAGAAACACCATATATTTT. It is translated as CASGLQGGRNTIYF.

This rearrangement joins TRBV5-6 to TRBJ1-5, with a possible D match to TRBD1 (5 bases). Trimming left V 1 base short and J 7 bases short, with 15 bases between. Per the germline V gene, CDR1 is SGHDT and CDR2 is YYEEEE. CDR3 length: 15 amino acids. The CDR3 DNA reads TGTGCCAGCAGCTTGAGTGTACAGGCGGGACAGCCCCAGCATTTT. Residues: CASSLSVQAGQPQHF.

The chain has TRBV6-1 and TRBJ2-5; D perhaps matches TRBD1 (6 bases). The CDR3 length is 16 residues. Germline V gene data show CDR1 as MNHNS and CDR2 as SASEGT. V lost 3 bases to trimming and J lost 7 bases, with 21 bases between them. The CDR3 sequence is CASSDSRQVGGRTQYF. For the CDR3, the DNA is TGTGCCAGCAGTGATTCCCGACAGGTTGGAGGCCGGACCCAGTACTTC.

This clone was detected ten times or more. The chain joins TRBV2 to TRBJ2-5; 12 nucleotides align to TRBD2. Germline V CDR1 and CDR2: SNHLY, FYNNEI. V dropped 7 bases and J dropped 1; count of bases not matched to a gene: 4. The CDR3 loop spans 15 amino acids. The chain's CDR3 is CASTSGLAGQETQYF. In DNA form, the CDR3 reads TGTGCCAGCACCTCGGGACTAGCGGGCCAAGAGACCCAGTACTTC.

This chain joins TRBV27 and TRBJ2-3; D remains unclear. Germline V CDR1 and CDR2: MNHEY, SMNVEV (reference sequence). The CDR3 sequence is 13 residues long. The V and J ends lost 6 bases and 5 bases respectively, with 12 bases between them. The CDR3 DNA follows: TGTGCCAGCAGCCAAATGTTGAGAGATACGCAGTATTTT. Its translation: CASSQMLRDTQYF.

This chain joins TRBV4-2 and TRBJ2-4, with 11 bases lining up with TRBD2. The CDR3 runs 19 residues. V shed 4 bases and J 0 bases; nucleotides not matched to a gene: 11. Germline V lookup: CDR1 LGHNA, CDR2 YNFKEQ. CDR3 bases: TGTGCCAGCAGCCTAACGACAGGGACTAGCGGACTAGCCAAAAACATTCAGTACTTC. Residues: CASSLTTGTSGLAKNIQYF.